Reported below is one TCR beta chain. The target antigen is unknown. The source of the sample is a study of cytotoxic CD8 clonotypes in ibrutinib-treated CLL. For the study at large: There were about 10 relapsed/refractory patients and approximately 16 treatment-naive patients, and roughly 18 were IGHV unmutated. By median around 74 months, roughly twelve had progressed and about 15 stayed remitted; responses had been 2 complete and roughly 25 partial. General study results and limits: The clonality rise at ibrutinib response reflected private clonotype expansion. Patients showed higher baseline clonality than age-matched healthy donors, and it tracked circulating CD8+ T-cell counts.

The repertoire was sequenced with immunoSEQ multiplex PCR; TCRdb's copy has only in-frame clones and lacks some. The sample lists around 310,000 clones; about 80% were seen once. The J segment lost 3 bases and the V segment lost 0 bases, leaving 6 bases of the junction unmatched. Germline V gene lookup returns CDR1 MNHEY and CDR2 SVGAGI. This CDR3 contains 16 residues. The source is a human donor with chronic lymphocytic leukemia. The sequencing here drew on PBMCs, taken before ibrutinib treatment. The chain carries TRBV6-5 and TRBJ2-3; 7 positions agree with TRBD2. The CDR3 loop reads CASSYSKWGGTDTQYF. The CDR3 bases are TGTGCCAGCAGTTACTCGAAATGGGGGGGAACAGATACGCAGTATTTT.